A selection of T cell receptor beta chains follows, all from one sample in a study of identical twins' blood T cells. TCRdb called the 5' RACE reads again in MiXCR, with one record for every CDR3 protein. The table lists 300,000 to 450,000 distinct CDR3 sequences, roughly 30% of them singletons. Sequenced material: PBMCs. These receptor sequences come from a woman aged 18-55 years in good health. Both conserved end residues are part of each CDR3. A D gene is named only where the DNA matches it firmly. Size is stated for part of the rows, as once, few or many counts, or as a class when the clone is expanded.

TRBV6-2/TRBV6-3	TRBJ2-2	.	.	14	CASSYGFNTGELFF	TGTGCCAGCAGCTACGGCTTTAACACCGGGGAGCTGTTTTTT
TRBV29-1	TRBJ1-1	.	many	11	CSVGDFTEAFF	TGCAGCGTTGGGGACTTCACTGAAGCTTTCTTT
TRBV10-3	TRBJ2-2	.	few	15	CAITAEGRNTGELFF	TGTGCCATCACCGCCGAAGGGCGGAACACCGGGGAGCTGTTTTTT
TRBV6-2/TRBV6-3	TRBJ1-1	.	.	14	CASSQNDRQGEAFF	TGTGCCAGCAGTCAAAACGACAGGCAAGGTGAAGCTTTCTTT
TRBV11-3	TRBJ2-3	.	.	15	CASSLGGSVEDTQYF	TGTGCCAGCAGCTTAGGAGGTTCGGTTGAAGATACGCAGTATTTT
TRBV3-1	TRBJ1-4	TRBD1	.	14	CASSLGTGSEKLFF	TGTGCCAGCAGTCTAGGGACAGGGAGTGAAAAACTGTTTTTT
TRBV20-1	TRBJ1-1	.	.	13	CSTPREGNAEAFF	TGCAGTACTCCCAGGGAGGGGAACGCTGAAGCTTTCTTT
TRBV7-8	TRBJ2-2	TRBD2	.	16	CASSPKVGLVSGELFF	TGTGCCAGCAGCCCCAAAGTGGGACTAGTGAGCGGGGAGCTGTTTTTT
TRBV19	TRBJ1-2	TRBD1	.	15	CASSMMAGGGNGYTF	TGTGCCAGTAGTATGATGGCAGGGGGCGGCAATGGCTACACCTTC
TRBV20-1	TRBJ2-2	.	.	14	CSAPTGFKAGELFF	TGCAGTGCCCCTACAGGGTTTAAGGCCGGGGAGCTGTTTTTT
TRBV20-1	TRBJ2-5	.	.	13	CSARIGSGETQYF	TGCAGTGCTAGGATTGGCTCGGGGGAGACCCAGTACTTC
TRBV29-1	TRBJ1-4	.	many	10	CSVEDEKLFF	TGCAGCGTTGAGGACGAAAAACTGTTTTTT
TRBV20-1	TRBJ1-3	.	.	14	CSATREVSGKTIYF	TGCAGTGCTACCCGGGAAGTCTCTGGAAAAACCATATATTTT
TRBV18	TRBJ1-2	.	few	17	CASSPRRGVTANYGYTF	TGTGCCAGCTCACCACGGCGTGGAGTTACTGCTAACTATGGCTACACCTTC
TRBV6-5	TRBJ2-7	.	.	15	CASSYQRGRNYEQYF	TGTGCCAGCAGTTACCAACGGGGCAGGAACTACGAGCAGTACTTC
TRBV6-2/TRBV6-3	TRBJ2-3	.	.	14	CASSYGGYTDTQYF	TGTGCCAGCAGTTACGGAGGGTATACGGATACGCAGTATTTT
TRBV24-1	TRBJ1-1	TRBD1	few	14	CATSDFTRGTGAFF	TGTGCCACCAGTGATTTTACCAGGGGGACGGGAGCTTTCTTT
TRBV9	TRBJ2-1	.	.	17	CASSVAGGAFVFNEQFF	TGTGCCAGCAGCGTAGCTGGGGGCGCGTTCGTGTTCAATGAGCAGTTCTTC
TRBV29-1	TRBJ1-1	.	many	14	CSVRTGAHITEAFF	TGCAGCGTTAGAACGGGGGCGCATATCACTGAAGCTTTCTTT